This is a list of T cell receptor beta chains from one sample in a study of blood T cell repertoires in COVID-19. TCRdb's table, derived via immunoSEQ multiplex PCR, lists solely in-frame clones and lacks some. The sample carries approximately 270,000 clones, 80% to 90% recorded once. The material sequenced was PBMCs or T cells enriched from blood (not recorded which). All receptors come from a woman in her thirties with acute COVID-19. The CDR3 runs from the conserved cysteine through the conserved F or W.

cdr3_aa	v_call	j_call
CASSLGGAPYEQYF	TRBV5-6	TRBJ2-7
CASSLSSEDDLREQYF	TRBV7-6	TRBJ2-7
CASSSGSGRAPDTQYF	TRBV28	TRBJ2-3
CASSLTGNQVGAFF	TRBV6-2/TRBV6-3	TRBJ1-1
CASSLTETEAFF	TRBV5-1	TRBJ1-1
CASSERGGNQPQHF	TRBV2	TRBJ1-5
CASSLAGQGSYEQYF	TRBV5-1	TRBJ2-7
CASSPITGSRYEQYF	TRBV18	TRBJ2-7
CASSQGAHGYTF	TRBV3-1/TRBV3-2	TRBJ1-2
CASSQVTGGRETQYF	TRBV3-1/TRBV3-2	TRBJ2-5
CASTEGDRGTDTQYF	TRBV9	TRBJ2-3
CASSQADIPNTEAFF	TRBV28	TRBJ1-1
CASSSTTGQGSSYNEQFF	TRBV27	TRBJ2-1
CASPGDMRLDYGYTF	TRBV2	TRBJ1-2
CASRDPRRDNPEAFF	TRBV4-1	TRBJ1-1
CASSPRTGQETQYF	TRBV2	TRBJ2-5
CATSDLSRDTGELFF	TRBV24-1	TRBJ2-2
CASSQFGQGATTEAFF	TRBV7-2	TRBJ1-1
CASSSTELIEQYF	TRBV6-5	TRBJ2-7
CAISPGLAGGPVDTQYF	TRBV10-3	TRBJ2-3
CASSPRQGDLRVEQFF	TRBV19	TRBJ2-1
CASSFRPDRGYNEQFF	TRBV27	TRBJ2-1
CASRPVGGGTEAFF	TRBV28	TRBJ1-1
CASRTSDNTGELFF	TRBV19	TRBJ2-2
CASGGGLSSGNTIYF	TRBV6-5	TRBJ1-3
CASSATGTSATGELFF	TRBV9	TRBJ2-2
CASSSTRETQYF	TRBV27	TRBJ2-5
CASSGGNTGELFF	TRBV11-3	TRBJ2-2
CASSLRDRDANIQYF	TRBV28	TRBJ2-4
CASSYSGGGTDTQYF	TRBV6-5	TRBJ2-3
CANVYREYSPLHF	TRBV12-3/TRBV12-4	TRBJ1-6
CASSPSWSGGTNNEQFF	TRBV6-6	TRBJ2-1
CASRVAGAHEQYF	TRBV3-1/TRBV3-2	TRBJ2-7
CASSLGDRDAEAFF	TRBV5-1	TRBJ1-1
CAISAREGNEQFF	TRBV10-3	TRBJ2-1
CASSYGAGRAEAFF	TRBV6-2/TRBV6-3	TRBJ1-1
CASSSQQGGASGMFTQYF	TRBV7-9	TRBJ2-3
CASRIQQGAYEQYF	TRBV5-8	TRBJ2-7
CASSIGTGYEQFF	TRBV6-1	TRBJ2-1
CASSPSGSLNEQYF	TRBV7-8	TRBJ2-7
CAISAGRQTNTEAFF	TRBV10-3	TRBJ1-1
CASSPTGSRTDTQYF	TRBV2	TRBJ2-3
CASSQADRGRSYTF	TRBV4-3	TRBJ1-2
CASSLTSGSVNEQFF	TRBV7-2	TRBJ2-1
CASSQDPRVKDTQYF	TRBV3-1/TRBV3-2	TRBJ2-3
CASSLLEGSGRPHNEQFF	TRBV7-9	TRBJ2-1
CASSTSGETGELFF	TRBV19	TRBJ2-2
CAISEERGGTYGYTF	TRBV10-3	TRBJ1-2
CASSLGPADEQYF	TRBV12-3/TRBV12-4	TRBJ2-7
CASRRTGRDTQYF	TRBV28	TRBJ2-3
CATSRDLREFIGGELFF	TRBV15	TRBJ2-2
CASRLEEGIAGECNEQFF	TRBV12-2	TRBJ2-1
CASSLDGGPGDEQYF	TRBV9	TRBJ2-7
CASSFLGQGGQPQHF	TRBV27	TRBJ1-5
CASSDDPGGGFGYTF	TRBV7-6	TRBJ1-2
CASSEEEREEYNEQFF	TRBV2	TRBJ2-1
CSASSAGGADEQFF	TRBV20-1	TRBJ2-1
CASSPQDSNQPQHF	TRBV18	TRBJ1-5
CASSLGGARAHEQYF	TRBV7-8	TRBJ2-7